The 23 T cell receptor beta chains presented below share a single source sample, sequenced in a study of blood T cells in healthy people across ages. A sample-barcoded 5' primer and a J-beta primer mix were used in a second PCR of roughly 6 to 11 cycles. TCRdb re-analysed the 5' RACE reads in MiXCR, keeping a single row per CDR3 protein. The sample contains 1,500,000 or so distinct CDR3 sequences, approximately 43% of which appear only once. Sequencing was performed on blood. The source is a woman between 18 and 30 years old in good health.

The chain recombines TRBV20-1 with TRBJ1-4, with 7 bases lining up with TRBD1. CDR1 and CDR2 from the germline V gene are DFQATT and SNEGSKA (reference sequence). CDR3 length: 16 residues. V shed 0 bases and J 4 bases; nucleotides not matched to a gene: 8. CDR3 sequence reads: CSARDPDREINEKLFF. The CDR3, as DNA: TGCAGTGCTAGAGATCCCGACAGGGAAATTAATGAAAAACTGTTTTTT.

This clonotype was counted only a few times. The chain uses TRBV6-1 and TRBJ1-2; D call uncertain. The CDR3 is made up of 15 amino acids. Looked up from germline, CDR1 is MNHNS and CDR2 is SASEGT. Deletions cut 2 bases from V and 4 bases from J, with 14 bases between. CDR3 nucleotides: TGTGCCAGCAGTGAATCGGGCCCGAGGGCCTATGGCTACACCTTC. Protein sequence: CASSESGPRAYGYTF.

The V and J genes are TRBV30 and TRBJ2-5; TRBD1 might be the D (6 bases). Matching the DNA end better, TRBJ2-7 makes the J call doubtful. CDR1 and CDR2 (germline): GTSNPN, SVGIG (reference sequence). CDR3 length: 14 amino acids. CDR3 amino acids: CAWDPAGALYEQYF. DNA of the CDR3: TGTGCCTGGGACCCGGCAGGGGCACTATACGAGCAGTACTTC.

The sample holds many counts of this clonotype. This chain links TRBV6-6 with TRBJ1-2; 7 bases are shared with TRBD1. Germline-derived CDR1 and CDR2 are MNHNY and SVGAGI (reference sequence). The CDR3 covers 17 residues. The ends lost 4 bases at V and 2 bases at J; junction bases unmatched: 13. The CDR3 nucleotides are TGTGCCAGCAGTTGGACAGGTCTCGGGGAACTGAACTATGGCTACACCTTC. Its protein is CASSWTGLGELNYGYTF.

There are a few counts of this clonotype. This chain uses TRBV4-3 with TRBJ2-1, with TRBD2 as a possible D gene (6 bases). This CDR3 is 17 amino acids long. Germline assignment: CDR1 LGHNA and CDR2 YSLEER. Trimming took 0 bases from V and 5 from J, leaving 17 bases between them. The DNA of the CDR3 is TGCGCCAGCAGCCAAGATCCGGTGAGGCTAGCGAACAATGAGCAGTTCTTC. Translation: CASSQDPVRLANNEQFF.

The rearrangement links TRBV7-9 to TRBJ1-5, with D hard to call. Germline V gives CDR1 SEHNR, CDR2 FQNEAQ (reference sequence). The length of the CDR3 is 13 residues. V was cut by 1 base and J by 7 bases, with 8 bases left in between. In DNA, the CDR3 is TGTGCCAGCAGCTTAGAATTAAGCCAGCCCCAGCATTTT. Translated: CASSLELSQPQHF.

This rearrangement joins TRBV7-2 to TRBJ1-2; D remains unclear. V dropped 5 bases and J dropped 3 bases, with 13 bases sitting between them. From germline, CDR1 is SGHTA and CDR2 FQGNSA. This CDR3 is built from 14 residues. The CDR3 is CASSPDLGDYGYTF. The CDR3 DNA follows: TGTGCCAGCAGCCCGGACCTGGGAGACTATGGCTACACCTTC.

V gene TRBV4-3 combines with J gene TRBJ2-7; unclear D gene. V was shortened by 0 bases and J by 7 bases, with 13 bases between the two germline ends. The CDR3 has 14 residues. CDR1 and CDR2 (germline): LGHNA, YSLEER. The DNA of the CDR3 is TGCGCCAGCAGCCAAGATCTGGGATACAATGAGCAGTACTTC. This codes for CASSQDLGYNEQYF.

This rearrangement joins TRBV7-2 to TRBJ1-2; D ambiguous. The CDR3 covers 16 residues. V was pared by 1 base and J by 4 bases, with 16 bases between. Germline loops: CDR1 SGHTA, CDR2 FQGNSA. The CDR3 nucleotides read TGTGCCAGCAGCTTAGGAGGCTCAGCCCTTCCCTATGGCTACACCTTC. Its protein is CASSLGGSALPYGYTF.

This clonotype was counted a few times. The DNA for the CDR3 is TGCAGTGCTAGACCGCTAGCGGGAGAGACCCAGTACTTC. Amino acids: CSARPLAGETQYF. The chain employs TRBV20-1 and TRBJ2-5; the match to TRBD2 covers 8 bases. The ends lost 2 bases at V and 4 bases at J; junction bases unmatched: 3. This CDR3 region has 13 residues. Germline CDR1 is DFQATT and CDR2 is SNEGSKA (reference sequence).

The CDR3 nucleotides read TGCAGTGCCCCCTCCGCAGGGGAGACCAAAAACATTCAGTACTTC. Its protein is CSAPSAGETKNIQYF. The genes are TRBV20-1 and TRBJ2-4; a possible D gene is TRBD1 (6 bases). Germline CDR1 is DFQATT and CDR2 is SNEGSKA (reference sequence). The CDR3 totals 15 residues. Trimming removed 6 bases at V and 2 bases at J, with 17 bases between.

This clonotype has a handful of counts. This chain uses TRBV14 with TRBJ1-4, with D possibly being TRBD1 (6 bases). The length of the CDR3 is 15 residues. Germline V gives CDR1 SGHDN, CDR2 FVKESK. V was trimmed by 4 bases and J by 7 bases, leaving 16 bases between them. In nucleotides, the CDR3 is TGTGCCAGCAGCCCACTCTCCGGGACATTTGAAAAACTGTTTTTT. Protein sequence: CASSPLSGTFEKLFF.

This clonotype was counted only a few times. The V and J genes are TRBV5-1 and TRBJ2-3, with TRBD2 identical over 8 bases. CDR1 is SGHRS, CDR2 YFSETQ, per germline. The CDR3 contains 14 residues. Trimming removed 6 bases from V and 1 base from J; junction bases left unmatched: 4. As DNA, the CDR3 is TGCGCCAGCACCGGGGGGGGTGGCACAGATACGCAGTATTTT. Amino acid sequence: CASTGGGGTDTQYF.

This clonotype showed up just a few times. The chain carries TRBV29-1 and TRBJ2-1; D is uncertain. Germline V gives CDR1 SQVTM, CDR2 ANQGSEA. With 2 bases removed from V and 4 bases from J, the gap between germline ends came to 6 bases. The CDR3 length is 12 residues. Here the CDR3 DNA reads TGCAGCGTTGAACGGTATTACAATGAGCAGTTCTTC. Translated, it gives CSVERYYNEQFF.

The chain recombines TRBV5-6 with TRBJ1-2; 7 bases match TRBD1. V dropped 0 bases and J dropped 6; count of bases not matched to a gene: 5. This CDR3 contains 14 residues. Germline loops: CDR1 SGHDT, CDR2 YYEEEE. CDR3 protein: CASSLVRGGHGYTF. The CDR3 DNA reads TGTGCCAGCAGCTTGGTAAGAGGGGGCCATGGCTACACCTTC.

This clonotype was detected only a few times. The rearrangement joins TRBV2 to TRBJ2-7; either TRBD1 or TRBD2 may fit D (5 bases each). Germline-derived CDR1 and CDR2 are SNHLY and FYNNEI. The CDR3 has 14 residues. V lost 4 bases to trimming and J lost 0 bases, with 10 bases between them. CDR3 coding DNA: TGTGCCAGCAGTGCGGGGCACGGCTCCTACGAGCAGTACTTC. Encoded protein: CASSAGHGSYEQYF. Filled out from reference TRBV2 and TRBJ2-7, the complete variable domain reads EPEVTQTPSHQVTQMGQEVILRCVPISNHLYFYWYRQILGQKVEFLVSFYNNEISEKSEIFDDQFSVERPDGSNFTLKIRSTKLEDSAMYFCASSAGHGSYEQYFGPGTRLTVT.

This clonotype has only a few counts. This chain links TRBV7-3 with TRBJ2-2; no clear D gene. Germline CDR1 and CDR2: SGHTA and FQGTGA. This CDR3 is 13 amino acids long. V was pared by 0 bases and J by 7 bases, with 6 bases between. CDR3 sequence (DNA): TGTGCCAGCAGCTTAACACGGGTCGGGGAGCTGTTTTTT. Translation gives CASSLTRVGELFF.

The J gene is TRBJ2-5, the V gene TRBV3-1; no definite D call. V was trimmed by 1 base and J by 5 bases, leaving 14 bases between them. Per germline, CDR1 LGHDT and CDR2 YNNKEL (reference sequence). The CDR3 is 15 residues long. CDR3 DNA sequence: TGTGCCAGCAGCCAAGTGAGCTTTTGGGGTGAGACCCAGTACTTC. Protein: CASSQVSFWGETQYF.

The chain joins TRBV25-1 to TRBJ2-5; D may correspond to TRBD1 or TRBD2 (5 bases each). The CDR3 loop spans 16 amino acids. The germline V and J ends were trimmed by 3 bases and 2 bases, with 16 bases remaining between them. CDR1 is MGHDK, CDR2 SYGVNS, per germline. The CDR3, as DNA: TGTGCCAGCAGTGACACGACCTCCGGGACGCAAGAGACCCAGTACTTC. This gives the protein CASSDTTSGTQETQYF.

This clonotype was observed a handful of times. At one end the junction does not follow the germline gene, possibly because of a read error. The V and J genes are TRBV12-3 or TRBV12-4 and TRBJ1-5; 9 nucleotides agree with TRBD1. The CDR3 extends over 15 amino acids. In DNA form, the CDR3 reads TGTGCCAGCAGGGGACAGGGAAATAGCAATCACCCCCAGCATTTT. Protein: CASRGQGNSNHPQHF.

The chain combines TRBV6-6 with TRBJ1-1; D unresolved. Germline assignment: CDR1 MNHNY and CDR2 SVGAGI (reference sequence). V lost 7 bases, J lost 4 bases, and 16 bases lay in between. CDR3 length equals 14 residues. This CDR3 is CASTPTGSPTEAFF. The DNA for the CDR3 is TGTGCCAGCACCCCGACCGGCAGCCCCACTGAAGCTTTCTTT.

Only a few counts were recorded for this clonotype. This chain uses TRBV27 with TRBJ1-5; D remains unclear. Germline V CDR1 and CDR2: MNHEY, SMNVEV (reference sequence). This CDR3 comprises 13 residues. The V end lost 3 bases, the J end lost 5 bases, and 8 bases lay between the germline ends. Written as DNA, the CDR3 is TGTGCCAGCAGTTTTCGTGGCCATCAGCCCCAGCATTTT. Translated, it gives CASSFRGHQPQHF.

The chain couples TRBV4-1 to TRBJ2-7; D is possibly TRBD1 (6 bases). This CDR3 comprises 13 residues. The V gene's germline CDR1 is MGHRA and CDR2 YSYEKL. Trimming took off 3 bases at V and 4 bases at J, with 10 bases between the two ends. The CDR3 here is CASSQKQGYEQYF. CDR3 DNA sequence: TGCGCCAGCAGCCAGAAACAGGGATACGAGCAGTACTTC.